The next 5 T cell receptor beta chains were all read from a single sample in a study of blood T cells in healthy people across ages. A sample-barcoded 5' primer and a J-beta primer mix were used in a second PCR of roughly 6 to 11 cycles. TCRdb reprocessed the 5' RACE reads via MiXCR and lists one record per CDR3 protein. The table has 1,300,000 or so distinct CDR3 sequences, approximately 60% seen once; the top ten hold approximately 7%. The source material was blood. The receptor set was obtained from a man aged 18 to 30 in good health.

The chain is built from TRBV18 and TRBJ2-6, with TRBD1 matching 7 bases. CDR1 is KGHSH, CDR2 LQKENI, per germline. Unmatched junction bases numbered 9, after V lost 1 base and J lost 0 bases. The CDR3 sequence is 19 residues long. CDR3: CASSPLPAGGDSGANVLTF. For the CDR3, the DNA is TGTGCCAGCTCACCACTCCCGGCAGGGGGTGACTCTGGGGCCAACGTCCTGACTTTC.

About this clonotype: One junction end does not reproduce the germline sequence, and a read error may be involved. This rearrangement joins TRBV12-3 or TRBV12-4 to TRBJ2-5, with 10 positions matching TRBD2. The DNA end favors TRBJ2-7, so the J call may be wrong. CDR3 length equals 17 residues. The CDR3 DNA follows: TGCGCCAGCAGTCCCCACCGAAAGAGCGGGGGGGACTACGAGCAGTACTTC. It yields the protein CASSPHRKSGGDYEQYF.

This clonotype was counted ten times or more. This chain uses TRBV28 with TRBJ2-6; D unresolved. Trimming pared 6 bases from V and 0 bases from J, leaving 15 bases between. The CDR3 is made up of 17 amino acids. CDR1 is MDHEN and CDR2 is SYDVKM in the germline V gene. The CDR3 sequence is CASRPPSLISGANVLTF. CDR3 in DNA: TGTGCCAGCAGACCACCCTCCCTGATCTCTGGGGCCAACGTCCTGACTTTC.

The CDR3 sequence: CASRPGLAGGGQYF. The CDR3 region has the DNA TGTGCCAGCAGACCTGGACTAGCGGGAGGTGGGCAGTACTTC. This sequence joins TRBV11-2 and TRBJ2-4, with 14 nucleotides matching TRBD2. CDR1 is SGHAT and CDR2 is FQNNGV in the germline V gene. CDR3 length equals 14 residues. J was trimmed by 13 bases and V by 6 bases; bases with no gene match: 8.

The rearrangement links TRBV4-1 to TRBJ1-1, with D tentatively TRBD1 (5 bases). Trimming pared 1 base from V and 3 bases from J, leaving 9 bases between. The CDR3 is 14 residues long. Germline CDR1 MGHRA, CDR2 YSYEKL. The CDR3 nucleotides read TGCGCCAGCAGCCAAGCACGGGGGGACACTGAAGCTTTCTTT. It translates to CASSQARGDTEAFF.